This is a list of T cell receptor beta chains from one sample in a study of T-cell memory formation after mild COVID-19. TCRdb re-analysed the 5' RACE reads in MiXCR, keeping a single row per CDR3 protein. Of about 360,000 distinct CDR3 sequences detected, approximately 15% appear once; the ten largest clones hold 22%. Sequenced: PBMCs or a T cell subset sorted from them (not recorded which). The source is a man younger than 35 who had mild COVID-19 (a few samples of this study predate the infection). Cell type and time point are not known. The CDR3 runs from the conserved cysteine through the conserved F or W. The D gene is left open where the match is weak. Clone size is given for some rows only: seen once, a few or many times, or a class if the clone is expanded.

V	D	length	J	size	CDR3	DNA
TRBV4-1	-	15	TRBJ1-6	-	CASSQRDSYNSPLHF	TGCGCCAGCAGCCAACGAGACAGCTATAATTCACCCCTCCACTTT
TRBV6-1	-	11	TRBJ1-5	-	CASSGGQPQHF	TGTGCCAGCAGTGGAGGTCAGCCCCAGCATTTT
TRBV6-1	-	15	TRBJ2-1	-	CASSSRGRGANEQFF	TGTGCCAGCAGTTCGAGGGGCCGGGGGGCCAATGAGCAGTTCTTC
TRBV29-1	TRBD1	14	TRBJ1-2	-	CSVDPLGQGHGYTF	TGCAGCGTTGACCCCTTAGGACAGGGGCATGGCTACACCTTC
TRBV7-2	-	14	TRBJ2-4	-	CASSGLRAKNIQYF	TGTGCCAGCAGCGGGCTAAGAGCCAAAAACATTCAGTACTTC
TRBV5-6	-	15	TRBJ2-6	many	CASSLGTSGANVLTF	TGTGCCAGCAGCTTGGGGACCTCTGGGGCCAACGTCCTGACTTTC
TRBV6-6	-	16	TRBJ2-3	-	CASSYRAALATDTQYF	TGTGCCAGCAGTTATCGGGCAGCCCTAGCCACAGATACGCAGTATTTT
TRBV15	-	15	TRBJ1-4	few	CATSRGGSTNEKLFF	TGTGCCACCAGCAGAGGAGGGTCAACTAATGAAAAACTGTTTTTT
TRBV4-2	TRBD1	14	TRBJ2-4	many	CASSQETGVNIQYF	TGTGCCAGCAGCCAAGAAACAGGGGTAAACATTCAGTACTTC
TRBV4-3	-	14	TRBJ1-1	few	CASSQWWAAGEAFF	TGCGCCAGCAGCCAATGGTGGGCAGCGGGAGAAGCTTTCTTT
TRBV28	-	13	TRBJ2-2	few	CASSLGITGELFF	TGTGCCAGCAGTTTAGGGATAACCGGGGAGCTGTTTTTT
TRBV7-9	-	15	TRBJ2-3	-	CASSLARLEADTQYF	TGTGCCAGCAGCTTAGCCCGACTGGAGGCCGATACGCAGTATTTT
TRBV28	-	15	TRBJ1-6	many	CASNSRGPKNSPLHF	TGTGCCAGCAACTCCCGGGGCCCCAAGAATTCACCCCTCCACTTT
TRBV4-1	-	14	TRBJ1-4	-	CASSPWRDNEKLFF	TGCGCCAGCAGCCCCTGGAGGGATAATGAAAAACTGTTTTTT
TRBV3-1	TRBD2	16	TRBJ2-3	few	CASSHRGAGGPHTQYF	TGTGCCAGCAGCCACCGCGGGGCGGGGGGGCCGCATACGCAGTATTTT
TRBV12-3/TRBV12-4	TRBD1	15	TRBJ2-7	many	CASRNLRDRGYEQYF	TGTGCCAGCAGAAATCTCCGGGACAGGGGATACGAGCAGTACTTC
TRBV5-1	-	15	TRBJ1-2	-	CASSFIAGANYGYTF	TGCGCCAGCAGCTTCATTGCAGGGGCTAACTATGGCTACACCTTC
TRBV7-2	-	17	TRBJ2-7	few	CASSLTLAGGRPYEQYF	TGTGCCAGCAGCTTAACACTAGCTGGCGGGCGCCCCTACGAGCAGTACTTC
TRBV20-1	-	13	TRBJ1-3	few	CSARSGIGNTIYF	TGCAGTGCTAGATCAGGGATCGGAAACACCATATATTTT
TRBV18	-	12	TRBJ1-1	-	CASSADSFGAFF	TGTGCCAGCTCAGCGGACAGTTTCGGAGCTTTCTTT
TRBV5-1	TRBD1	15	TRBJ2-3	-	CASSPRTGISDTQYF	TGCGCCAGCAGCCCCCGGACAGGGATATCAGATACGCAGTATTTT
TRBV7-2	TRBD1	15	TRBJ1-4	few	CASSQGVQQNEKLFF	TGTGCCAGCAGTCAGGGGGTACAGCAGAATGAAAAACTGTTTTTT
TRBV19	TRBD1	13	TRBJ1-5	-	CASRKTGYQPQHF	TGTGCCAGTAGGAAGACAGGGTATCAGCCCCAGCATTTT
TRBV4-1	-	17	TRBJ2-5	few	CASSQDIASALGETQYF	TGCGCCAGCAGCCAAGATATCGCGTCGGCCTTGGGCGAGACCCAGTACTTC
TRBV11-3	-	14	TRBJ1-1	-	CASSLGWGSGEAFF	TGTGCCAGCAGCTTAGGATGGGGGAGCGGTGAAGCTTTCTTT
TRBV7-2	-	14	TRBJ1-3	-	CASSPGHLGNTIYF	TGTGCCAGCAGCCCCGGACACCTTGGAAACACCATATATTTT
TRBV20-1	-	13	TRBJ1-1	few	CSAPARREAEAFF	TGCAGTGCCCCCGCAAGGCGGGAAGCTGAAGCTTTCTTT
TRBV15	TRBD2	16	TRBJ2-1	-	CATSRFTGGSHNEQFF	TGTGCCACCAGCAGATTTACGGGCGGGAGTCACAATGAGCAGTTCTTC
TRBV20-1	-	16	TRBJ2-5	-	CSAERFLQGGQETQYF	TGCAGTGCCGAGCGTTTCCTACAGGGAGGGCAAGAGACCCAGTACTTC
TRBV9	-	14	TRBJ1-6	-	CASSVEGLNSPLHF	TGTGCCAGCAGCGTAGAGGGACTGAATTCACCCCTCCACTTT
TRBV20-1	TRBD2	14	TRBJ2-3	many	CSAPSSLAGDTQYF	TGCAGTGCCCCCTCCTCTCTAGCGGGAGATACGCAGTATTTT
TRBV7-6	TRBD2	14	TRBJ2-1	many	CASSSLSGVNEQFF	TGTGCCAGCAGCTCTCTTAGCGGGGTGAATGAGCAGTTCTTC
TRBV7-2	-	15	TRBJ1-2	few	CASSAGTYRFGGYTF	TGTGCCAGCAGCGCAGGAACGTACAGGTTCGGCGGCTACACCTTC
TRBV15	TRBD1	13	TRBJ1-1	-	CATSQGADTEAFF	TGTGCCACCAGTCAGGGGGCGGACACTGAAGCTTTCTTT
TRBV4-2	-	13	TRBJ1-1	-	CASSQRGDTEAFF	TGTGCCAGCAGCCAACGGGGAGACACTGAAGCTTTCTTT
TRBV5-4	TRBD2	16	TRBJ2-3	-	CASSLGTSGNTDTQYF	TGTGCCAGCAGCCTCGGGACTAGCGGGAACACAGATACGCAGTATTTT
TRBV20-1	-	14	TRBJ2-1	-	CSARYRVMDNEQFF	TGCAGTGCTAGATACAGGGTTATGGACAATGAGCAGTTCTTC
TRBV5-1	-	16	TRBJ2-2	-	CASSPRTWGNHGELFF	TGCGCCAGCAGCCCGCGTACTTGGGGGAACCACGGGGAGCTGTTTTTT
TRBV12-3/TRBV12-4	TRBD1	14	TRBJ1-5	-	CASSHRGGNQPQHF	TGTGCCAGCAGCCACAGGGGCGGCAATCAGCCCCAGCATTTT
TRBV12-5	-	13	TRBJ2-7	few	CATLGPNSYEQYF	TGTGCTACGCTAGGGCCCAACTCCTACGAGCAGTACTTC
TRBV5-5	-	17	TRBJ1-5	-	CASSWGTPAYSNQPQHF	TGTGCCAGCAGCTGGGGGACACCAGCCTATAGCAATCAGCCCCAGCATTTT
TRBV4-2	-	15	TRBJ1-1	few	CASSQVSPGNTEAFF	TGTGCCAGCAGCCAAGTGTCCCCAGGGAACACTGAAGCTTTCTTT
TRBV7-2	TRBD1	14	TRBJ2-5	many	CASSDTGGLETQYF	TGTGCCAGCAGCGATACAGGGGGTTTAGAGACCCAGTACTTC
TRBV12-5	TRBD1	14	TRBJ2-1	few	CASGLRGPGNEQFF	TGTGCTAGTGGTTTGAGGGGGCCGGGCAATGAGCAGTTCTTC
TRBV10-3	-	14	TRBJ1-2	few	CAISEEFTGDGYTF	TGTGCCATCAGTGAAGAGTTCACCGGGGATGGCTACACCTTC
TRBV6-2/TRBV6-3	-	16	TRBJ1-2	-	CASSYSSGGLPYGYTF	TGTGCCAGCAGTTACTCTTCCGGGGGCCTTCCCTATGGCTACACCTTC
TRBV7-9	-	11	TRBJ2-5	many	CASSPPGTQYF	TGTGCCAGCAGCCCACCAGGGACCCAGTACTTC
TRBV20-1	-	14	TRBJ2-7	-	CSATHLLGSYEQYF	TGCAGTGCTACGCATCTACTAGGCTCCTACGAGCAGTACTTC
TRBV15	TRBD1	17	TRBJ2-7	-	CATSRVVGGTGDAEQYF	TGTGCCACCAGCAGAGTAGTTGGGGGGACAGGGGACGCCGAGCAGTACTTC
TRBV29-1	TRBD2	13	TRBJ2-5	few	CSVDGAGEETQYF	TGCAGCGTTGATGGAGCGGGGGAAGAGACCCAGTACTTC